This entry lists 2 T cell receptor beta chains sequenced from one sample in a study of OX40 agonist ivuxolimab in advanced cancers. Profiled with immunoSEQ multiplex PCR; TCRdb holds only in-frame clones, not every one. This sample has roughly 64,000 clones; around four fifths occur once, and the top ten carry less than 2.5%. Sequenced material: CD4+ or CD8+ T cells sorted from blood, taken in a trial of the OX40 agonist ivuxolimab. The receptors stem from an adult with an advanced solid tumor such as melanoma, head and neck, liver or kidney cancer.

This clone was observed a single time. This chain connects TRBV6-1 to TRBJ2-2; D gene uncertain. Per germline, CDR1 MNHNS and CDR2 SASEGT. V lost 7 bases to trimming and J lost 2 bases, with 11 bases between them. The CDR3 runs 14 residues. The CDR3 DNA sequence: TGTGCCAGCACCGCGATGGGAAACACCGGGGAGCTGTTTTTT. It yields the protein CASTAMGNTGELFF.

V and J are TRBV6-1 and TRBJ1-1; D call uncertain. Germline-derived CDR1 and CDR2 are MNHNS and SASEGT. CDR3 size: 13 residues. Trimming cost V 10 bases and J 0 bases, with 12 bases left between them. This chain's CDR3 is CATLKGLNTEAFF. The CDR3 DNA sequence: TGTGCCACCTTAAAGGGTCTGAACACTGAAGCTTTCTTT.